A single sample gave rise to the 9 T cell receptor beta chains below, sequenced in a study of control samples from healthy donors and cancer patients. Generated by immunoSEQ multiplex PCR, the TCRdb table keeps only in-frame clones and is missing some. This table holds about 130,000 clones, roughly 90% found once. The sequenced material came from blood. Receptor source: a man aged 18-30 years in good health.

This clone appeared a few times. The chain employs TRBV6-5 and TRBJ1-5, with unresolved D. Germline V gene data show CDR1 as MNHEY and CDR2 as SVGAGI. Trimming shortened V by 2 bases and J by 4 bases, and 12 bases separated the two germline ends. The CDR3 has 15 residues. CDR3 sequence (DNA): TGTGCCAGCAGTTACGGCCTGGAAGGGAATCAGCCCCAGCATTTT. Amino acid sequence: CASSYGLEGNQPQHF.

V and J are TRBV24-1 and TRBJ2-3, with D unresolved. V was clipped by 3 bases and J by 2 bases, with 8 bases between them. The CDR3 is 14 amino acids. Per germline, CDR1 KGHDR and CDR2 SFDVKD. The CDR3, as DNA: TGTGCCACCAGTGATGTAGGACCCACAGATACGCAGTATTTT. This encodes CATSDVGPTDTQYF.

The gene calls are TRBV18 and TRBJ2-3; maybe TRBD1 (6 bases). CDR3 length: 14 residues. Trimming took 1 base from V and 2 from J, leaving 7 bases between them. Germline loops: CDR1 KGHSH, CDR2 LQKENI. CDR3 sequence (DNA): TGTGCCAGCTCACCACGGACAGTCACAGATACGCAGTATTTT. Translating it yields CASSPRTVTDTQYF.

The chain combines TRBV11-2 with TRBJ1-1; no clear D gene. Trimming cost V 3 bases and J 5 bases, with 16 bases left between them. The CDR3 has 15 residues. Per germline, CDR1 SGHAT and CDR2 FQNNGV. CDR3 in DNA: TGTGCCAGCAGCTTTTATTTCGGCGCGGGGACTGAAGCTTTCTTT. Protein product: CASSFYFGAGTEAFF.

The CDR3 DNA sequence: TGTGCCAGCAGCCCACTCCAGTCCTACAATGAGCAGTTCTTC. Its protein is CASSPLQSYNEQFF. The chain is built from TRBV7-2 and TRBJ2-1; D is ambiguous. CDR1 and CDR2 from the germline V gene are SGHTA and FQGNSA. The CDR3 sequence is 14 residues long. Trimming removed 5 bases from V and 1 base from J, with 9 bases in between.

The V gene is TRBV5-1, the J gene TRBJ1-2, with D possibly being TRBD1 (6 bases). The CDR3 is 16 amino acids. CDR1 SGHRS and CDR2 YFSETQ come from the germline V gene. Between the trimmed V and J ends, which lost 1 base and 2 bases, there was a span of 15 bases. CDR3: CASSLHSQGTNYGYTF. CDR3 sequence (DNA): TGCGCCAGCAGCTTGCACTCGCAGGGGACCAACTATGGCTACACCTTC.

This chain links TRBV11-1 with TRBJ1-1, with D perhaps TRBD1 (5 bases). Trimming left V 3 bases short and J 2 bases short, with 16 bases between. The germline CDR1 and CDR2 sequences are SGHAT and FQDESV (reference sequence). The CDR3 length is 16 residues. The CDR3 sequence: CASSLAFGTPNTEAFF. The DNA for the CDR3 is TGTGCCAGCAGCTTGGCGTTCGGGACCCCAAACACTGAAGCTTTCTTT.

The rearrangement links TRBV7-9 to TRBJ2-1; 7 nucleotides line up with TRBD1. The germline V gene has CDR1 SEHNR and CDR2 FQNEAQ (reference sequence). The CDR3 has 14 residues. The V segment lost 3 bases and the J segment 2 bases; nucleotides outside the gene matches: 1. CDR3 bases: TGTGCCAGCAGCTTTACAGGGGCCTACAATGAGCAGTTCTTC. Its translation: CASSFTGAYNEQFF.

The chain has TRBV7-6 and TRBJ2-2; 8 bases match TRBD1. There are 17 residues in the CDR3. CDR1 and CDR2 from the germline V gene are SGHVS and FNYEAQ. Trimming cost V 0 bases and J 5 bases; bases outside gene matches: 8. The CDR3 nucleotides are TGTGCCAGCAGCTTAGCCCCAGGGGGCCTGGGGACCGGGGAGCTGTTTTTT. Its protein is CASSLAPGGLGTGELFF.